Each of the 12 T cell receptor beta chains below was sequenced from the same sample in a study of follicular helper T cells after annual influenza vaccination. The time point was: 2014-2015 season, 7 days after vaccination. Using immunoSEQ multiplex PCR, the repertoire was profiled, and TCRdb retains in-frame clones only, with some absent. Of 9,700 or so clones in the sample, approximately 83% were seen once. Specimen: CXCR5- memory CD4+ T cells sorted from blood, collected 7 days after influenza vaccination. The receptor source for this set is an adult who received the influenza vaccine.

This chain uses TRBV7-9 with TRBJ2-7, with a weak D call TRBD1 (6 bases). V was trimmed by 5 bases and J by 3 bases, leaving 17 bases between them. Looked up from germline, CDR1 is SEHNR and CDR2 is FQNEAQ (reference sequence). This CDR3 is 15 amino acids long. CDR3 in DNA: TGTGCCAGCAGCCAGCCGGGACAAGGACTCTACGAGCAGTACTTC. Residues: CASSQPGQGLYEQYF. The full variable domain, in which reference TRBV7-9 and TRBJ2-7 provide the parts outside the CDR3, is DTGVSQNPRHKITKRGQNVTFRCDPISEHNRLYWYRQTLGQGPEFLTYFQNEAQLEKSRLLSDRFSAERPKGSFSTLEIQRTEQGDSAMYLCASSQPGQGLYEQYFGPGTRLTVT.

The J gene is TRBJ2-2, the V gene TRBV5-8; 8 bases agree with TRBD1. The V gene end was trimmed by 4 bases and the J gene end by 4 bases; junction bases not matched to a gene: 6. This CDR3 comprises 15 residues. Germline values: CDR1 SGHTS, CDR2 YDEGEE. CDR3 region: CASSQGALSTGELFF. The CDR3 region has the DNA TGTGCCAGCAGCCAGGGGGCATTGAGCACCGGGGAGCTGTTTTTT.

The chain uses TRBV7-2 and TRBJ2-3; the D is unclear. This CDR3 region has 12 residues. Germline V gene data show CDR1 as SGHTA and CDR2 as FQGNSA. V lost 5 bases and J lost 1, with 4 bases in between. The CDR3 sequence: CASSPRTDTQYF. The CDR3 nucleotides are TGTGCCAGCAGCCCTCGCACAGATACGCAGTATTTT. The whole variable domain, remainder taken from reference TRBV7-2 and TRBJ2-3, is GAGVSQSPSNKVTEKGKDVELRCDPISGHTALYWYRQSLGQGLEFLIYFQGNSAPDKSGLPSDRFSAERTGGSVSTLTIQRTQQEDSAVYLCASSPRTDTQYFGPGTRLTVL.

This chain uses TRBV7-6 with TRBJ2-7; 7 bases are shared with TRBD1. Germline CDR1 SGHVS, CDR2 FNYEAQ. V was pared by 4 bases and J by 4 bases, with 4 bases of the junction left unmatched. This CDR3 region has 13 residues. The CDR3 sequence is CASSSTGNYEQYF. As DNA, the CDR3 is TGTGCCAGCAGCTCGACAGGGAATTACGAGCAGTACTTC.

The chain recombines TRBV6-5 with TRBJ1-6, with D maybe TRBD1 (5 bases). The CDR3 is 13 amino acids. The V gene lost 2 bases and the J gene lost 15 bases, with 14 bases spanning the gap. The germline CDR1 and CDR2 sequences are MNHEY and SVGAGI. This CDR3 reads CASSYPTRVNLHF. In DNA form, the CDR3 reads TGTGCCAGCAGTTACCCCACCAGGGTAAACCTCCACTTT.

The rearrangement joins TRBV4-2 to TRBJ2-3; 12 bases map to TRBD2. J was trimmed by 1 base and V by 2 bases; bases with no gene match: 4. Germline V gene sequence: CDR1 LGHNA, CDR2 YNFKEQ. This CDR3 contains 17 residues. The CDR3 region is CASSQLLAGGGTDTQYF. CDR3 coding DNA: TGTGCCAGCAGCCAATTACTAGCGGGGGGCGGCACAGATACGCAGTATTTT.

The V and J genes are TRBV21-1 and TRBJ1-5; the table calls TRBD1, which could not be checked here. TRBV21-1 is labeled a pseudogene. The CDR3 extends over 15 amino acids. For the CDR3, the DNA is TGTGCCAGCATCTCAGGTGGCAGGGGCAATCAGCCCCAGCATTTT. Protein: CASISGGRGNQPQHF.

V and J are TRBV5-1 and TRBJ2-7; D tentatively fits TRBD1 or TRBD2 (5 bases each). V dropped 4 bases and J dropped 1 base, with 15 bases sitting between them. The CDR3 length is 15 residues. Germline V gene lookup returns CDR1 SGHRS and CDR2 YFSETQ. Here the CDR3 DNA reads TGCGCCAGCAGCCGGGGACGGCCGGCATCCTACGAGCAGTACTTC. This codes for CASSRGRPASYEQYF.

CDR3 in DNA: TGTGCCAGCAGTTACCGTGGGGTGAACACTGAAGCTTTCTTT. It specifies CASSYRGVNTEAFF. This sequence joins TRBV6-6 and TRBJ1-1; D not resolved. V lost 2 bases and J lost 0, with 7 bases in between. There are 14 residues in the CDR3. Germline CDR1 is MNHNY and CDR2 is SVGAGI (reference sequence).

The CDR3 DNA is TGCGCCAGCAGCTCCTCCGGGACTAGCTCGTTCGGGCAGTTCTTC. Translation: CASSSSGTSSFGQFF. The chain links TRBV5-1 to TRBJ2-1; TRBD2 aligns across 9 bases. This CDR3 has 15 residues. In germline, CDR1 is SGHRS, CDR2 YFSETQ. Trimming removed 3 bases from V and 12 bases from J; junction bases left unmatched: 13.

This rearrangement joins TRBV11-3 to TRBJ1-4; D unresolved. This CDR3 has 15 residues. The germline V and J ends were trimmed by 1 base and 0 bases, with 6 bases remaining between them. Germline CDR1 is SGHNT and CDR2 is YENEEA. CDR3 loop: CASSLAGSTNEKLFF. Here the CDR3 DNA reads TGTGCCAGCAGCTTAGCCGGATCAACTAATGAAAAACTGTTTTTT.

This clone was picked up one time. The gene calls are TRBV15 and TRBJ2-3; TRBD1 is a possible D gene (5 bases). V was cut by 6 bases and J by 1 base, with 8 bases left in between. The CDR3 has 13 amino acids. CDR1 is LNHNV, CDR2 YYDKDF, per germline (reference sequence). The CDR3 is CATSGAGTDTQYF. The CDR3 DNA is TGTGCCACCAGTGGGGCTGGCACAGATACGCAGTATTTT.